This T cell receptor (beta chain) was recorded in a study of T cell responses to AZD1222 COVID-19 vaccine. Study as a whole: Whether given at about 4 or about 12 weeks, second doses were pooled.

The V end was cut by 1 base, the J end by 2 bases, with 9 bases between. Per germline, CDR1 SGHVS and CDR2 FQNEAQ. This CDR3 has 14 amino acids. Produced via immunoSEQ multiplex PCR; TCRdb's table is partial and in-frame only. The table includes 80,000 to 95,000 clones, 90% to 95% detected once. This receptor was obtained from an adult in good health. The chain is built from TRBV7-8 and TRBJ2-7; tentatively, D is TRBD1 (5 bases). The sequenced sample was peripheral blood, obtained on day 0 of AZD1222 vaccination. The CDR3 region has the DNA TGTGCCAGCAGCTTAGAGACAGATACCTACGAGCAGTACTTC. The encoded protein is CASSLETDTYEQYF. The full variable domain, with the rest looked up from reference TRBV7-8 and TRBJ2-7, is GAGVSQSPRYKVAKRGQDVALRCDPISGHVSLFWYQQALGQGPEFLTYFQNEAQLDKSGLPSDRFFAERPEGSVSTLKIQRTQQEDSAVYLCASSLETDTYEQYFGPGTRLTVT.